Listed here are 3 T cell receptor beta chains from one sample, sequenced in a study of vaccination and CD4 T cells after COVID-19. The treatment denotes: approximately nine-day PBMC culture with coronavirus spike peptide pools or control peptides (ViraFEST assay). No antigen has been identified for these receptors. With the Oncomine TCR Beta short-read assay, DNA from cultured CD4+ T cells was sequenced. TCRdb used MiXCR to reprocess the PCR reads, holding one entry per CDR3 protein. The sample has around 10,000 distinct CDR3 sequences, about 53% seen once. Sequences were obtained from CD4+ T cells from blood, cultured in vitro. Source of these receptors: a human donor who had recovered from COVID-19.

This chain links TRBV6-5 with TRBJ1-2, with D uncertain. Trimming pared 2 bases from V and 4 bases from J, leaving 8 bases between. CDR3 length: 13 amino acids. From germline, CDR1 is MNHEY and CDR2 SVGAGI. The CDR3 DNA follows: TGTGCCAGCAGTTACGACAAACTCTATGGCTACACCTTC. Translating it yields CASSYDKLYGYTF.

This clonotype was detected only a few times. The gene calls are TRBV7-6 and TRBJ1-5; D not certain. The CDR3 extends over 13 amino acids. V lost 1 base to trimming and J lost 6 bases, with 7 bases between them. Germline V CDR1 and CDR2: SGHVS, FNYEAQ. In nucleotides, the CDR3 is TGTGCCAGCAGCTTAGATGAGAGTCAGCCCCAGCATTTT. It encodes CASSLDESQPQHF.

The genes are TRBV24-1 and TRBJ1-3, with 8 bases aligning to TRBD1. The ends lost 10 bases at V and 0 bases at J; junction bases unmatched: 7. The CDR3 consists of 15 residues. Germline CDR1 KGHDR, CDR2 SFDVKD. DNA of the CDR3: TGTGCCACACTCCAGACAGGGGACTCTGGAAACACCATATATTTT. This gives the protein CATLQTGDSGNTIYF.